The present T cell receptor (beta chain) was sequenced within a study of OX40 agonist ivuxolimab in advanced cancers. Study details: The eligibility criteria allowed prior anti-PD-1, anti-PD-L1 or anti-CTLA-4 therapy, and 40% had some. Three partial responders included one hepatocellular carcinoma patient and two cutaneous melanoma patients.

About this clone: Antigen unknown.

The repertoire was sequenced with immunoSEQ multiplex PCR; TCRdb's copy has only in-frame clones and lacks some. The sample holds around 97,000 clones, 86% seen once. CDR3 length: 14 amino acids. V shed 2 bases and J 5 bases; nucleotides not matched to a gene: 6. In germline, CDR1 is MNHEY, CDR2 SVGAGI. Study-wide results and limits: Clonal expansion in partial responders at 0.1-3.0 mg/kg ranked among the lowest. Blood T cells, both CD4+ and CD8+, expanded clonally by week 6 at 0.1 to 3.0 mg/kg.

This rearrangement joins TRBV6-5 to TRBJ2-7; 7 positions match TRBD2. The source material was CD4+ or CD8+ T cells sorted from blood, sampled in a trial of the OX40 agonist ivuxolimab. The receptor comes from an adult with an advanced solid tumor such as melanoma, head and neck, liver or kidney cancer. The chain's CDR3 is CASSYGRVPNEQYF. CDR3 nucleotides: TGTGCCAGCAGTTACGGGAGGGTCCCCAACGAGCAGTACTTC.